This T cell receptor beta chain was recovered during a study of blood T cells in healthy people across ages. The CDR3 is made up of 14 amino acids. CDR1 is MGHRA, CDR2 YSYEKL, per germline. Combining a sample-barcoded 5' primer with a J-beta primer mix, a second PCR ran for roughly 7 to 11 cycles. A single record per CDR3 protein comes from TCRdb applying MiXCR to the 5' RACE reads. The sample carries just under 550,000 distinct CDR3 sequences, less than 25% recorded once. This sample was shared with a second study, whose subject was T cells of mothers and their children.

The sequence was collected from a boy between 10 and 17 years old in good health. The sample consisted of blood. This rearrangement joins TRBV4-1 to TRBJ2-5; either TRBD1 or TRBD2 may fit D (5 bases each). The DNA end lines up better with TRBJ2-7; the J call may be wrong. This CDR3 is CASSRLQGPYEQYF. Written as DNA, the CDR3 is TGCGCCAGCAGCCGACTCCAGGGACCCTACGAGCAGTACTTC.